These 15 T cell receptor beta chains originate from one sample sequenced in a study of T cells of healthy individuals. TCRdb called the 5' RACE reads again in MiXCR, with one record for every CDR3 protein. The sample carries around 80,000 distinct CDR3 sequences, approximately 4.7% recorded once. The receptors here all came from a female donor in good health.

There are many counts of this clonotype. This CDR3 is CASSPLRASGSSYEQYF. The CDR3 DNA is TGTGCCAGCTCACCCCTCAGGGCTAGCGGCAGCTCCTACGAGCAGTACTTC. The V call is TRBV18, the J call TRBJ2-7; 7 bases align to TRBD2. The junction had 11 bases not matched to a gene; V was cut back by 3 bases and J by 0 bases. The CDR3 covers 17 residues. CDR1 is KGHSH, CDR2 LQKENI, per germline.

Notes on this clonotype: Since the CDR3 does not end with the conserved phenylalanine or tryptophan, this likely comes from a read error. The chain couples TRBV7-9 to TRBJ2-7; D may be TRBD1 (5 bases). Germline V lookup: CDR1 SEHNR, CDR2 FQNEAQ (reference sequence). CDR3 size: 15 residues. The ends were cut back, 0 bases at V and 1 base at J, with 10 bases in the middle. The CDR3 bases are TGTGCCAGCAGCTTAGCGGGGCCTGCTTCCTACGAGCAGTACTAC. It specifies CASSLAGPASYEQYY.

This clonotype has at least ten counts. The chain combines TRBV29-1 with TRBJ1-2, with a weak D call TRBD1 (5 bases). Trimming removed 4 bases from V and 0 bases from J, with 12 bases in between. The CDR3 is made up of 14 amino acids. Germline CDR1 SQVTM, CDR2 ANQGSEA. In DNA, the CDR3 is TGCAGCGTTGGACCAGGGCCCGCTAACTATGGCTACACCTTC. The encoded protein is CSVGPGPANYGYTF. The variable domain in full, with the rest retrieved from reference TRBV29-1 and TRBJ1-2, is SAVISQKPSRDICQRGTSLTIQCQVDSQVTMMFWYRQQPGQSLTLIATANQGSEATYESGFVIDKFPISRPNLTFSTLTVSNMSPEDSSIYLCSVGPGPANYGYTFGSGTRLTVV.

This clonotype has more than one count but fewer than ten. The chain combines TRBV28 with TRBJ1-1; no firm D call. Between the trimmed V and J ends, which lost 4 bases and 11 bases, there was a span of 11 bases. The CDR3 consists of 11 residues. Germline CDR1 is MDHEN and CDR2 is SYDVKM. The CDR3 spells CASSSRRGAFF. CDR3 DNA: TGTGCCAGCAGTTCACGTAGAGGGGCTTTCTTT.

V gene TRBV12-5 combines with J gene TRBJ1-1, with D tentatively TRBD1 (6 bases). V dropped 2 bases and J dropped 5 bases, with 15 bases sitting between them. Germline V CDR1 and CDR2: LGHNT, FRNRAP. The length of the CDR3 is 15 residues. The CDR3 DNA reads as TGTGCTAGTGGTTTGTCTTCGGAGGGGGAGACTGAAGCTTTCTTT. It specifies CASGLSSEGETEAFF. Full variable domain (rest looked up from reference TRBV12-5 and TRBJ1-1): DARVTQTPRHKVTEMGQEVTMRCQPILGHNTVFWYRQTMMQGLELLAYFRNRAPLDDSGMPKDRFSAEMPDATLATLKIQPSEPRDSAVYFCASGLSSEGETEAFFGQGTRLTVV.

There are many counts of this clonotype. The chain uses TRBV5-4 and TRBJ2-3; D gene ambiguous. The CDR3 sequence is 14 residues long. Trimming took 2 bases from V and 4 from J, leaving 11 bases between them. Germline V CDR1 and CDR2: SGHNT, YYREEE (reference sequence). This CDR3 reads CASSLRIRADTQYF. The DNA of the CDR3 is TGTGCCAGCAGCTTAAGGATTAGGGCAGATACGCAGTATTTT.

This clonotype was recorded many times. V and J are TRBV7-9 and TRBJ1-3, with D maybe TRBD1 (5 bases). The CDR3 is 14 amino acids. Deletions cut 7 bases from V and 0 bases from J, with 10 bases between. Germline CDR1 reads SEHNR; CDR2 reads FQNEAQ (reference sequence). CDR3 residues: CASTDINSGNTIYF. CDR3 in DNA: TGTGCCAGCACGGACATCAACTCTGGAAACACCATATATTTT.

This clonotype was found many times. J is TRBJ1-6 and V is TRBV27; the D is unclear. Germline V gene data show CDR1 as MNHEY and CDR2 as SMNVEV (reference sequence). This CDR3 comprises 16 residues. V was cut by 7 bases and J by 5 bases, with 18 bases left in between. CDR3 loop: CASNPTRILNNSPLHF. For the CDR3, the DNA is TGTGCCAGCAATCCCACGCGGATCTTGAATAATTCACCCCTCCACTTT.

This clonotype was picked up many times. The chain uses TRBV10-3 and TRBJ1-3; the D is unclear. V lost 0 bases, J lost 1 base, and 10 bases lay in between. This CDR3 spans 16 amino acids. CDR1 and CDR2 from the germline V gene are ENHRY and SYGVKD. CDR3 sequence: CAISESAPDSGNTIYF. The CDR3, as DNA: TGTGCCATCAGTGAGTCGGCACCCGATTCTGGAAACACCATATATTTT.

Many counts were recorded for this clonotype. Here the CDR3 DNA reads TGTGCCAGCCGACATCTAGCGGGAGGGAACACCGGGGAGCTGTTTTTT. It translates to CASRHLAGGNTGELFF. The chain couples TRBV6-2 or TRBV6-3 to TRBJ2-2; 11 bases are shared with TRBD2. The ends lost 8 bases at V and 1 base at J; junction bases unmatched: 6. Germline values: CDR1 MNHEY, CDR2 SVGEGT. The CDR3 consists of 16 residues.

This clonotype has at least ten counts. The chain uses TRBV7-2 and TRBJ2-2; TRBD2 matches 7 bases. Per germline, CDR1 SGHTA and CDR2 FQGNSA. CDR3 length equals 15 residues. Unmatched junction bases numbered 7, after V lost 3 bases and J lost 6 bases. The CDR3 is CASSFTSEVAGELFF. Here the CDR3 DNA reads TGTGCCAGCAGCTTTACTAGCGAGGTAGCCGGGGAGCTGTTTTTT.

This clonotype was picked up many times. The J gene is TRBJ1-1, the V gene TRBV29-1; tentative D call: TRBD1 (5 bases). The V gene's germline CDR1 is SQVTM and CDR2 ANQGSEA. The V gene lost 4 bases and the J gene lost 4 bases, with 13 bases spanning the gap. This CDR3 comprises 13 residues. The CDR3 here is CSVAGPMFTEAFF. CDR3 sequence (DNA): TGCAGCGTTGCGGGGCCTATGTTCACTGAAGCTTTCTTT.

This clonotype was observed many times. CDR3 region: CASSWDRGGETQYF. For the CDR3, the DNA is TGTGCCAGCAGCTGGGACAGGGGCGGCGAGACCCAGTACTTC. This rearrangement joins TRBV7-2 to TRBJ2-5; 10 bases line up with TRBD1. Germline CDR1 and CDR2: SGHTA and FQGNSA. This CDR3 is built from 14 residues. The junction had 4 bases not matched to a gene; V was cut back by 4 bases and J by 5 bases.

The rearrangement joins TRBV7-2 to TRBJ1-1, with TRBD1 matching over 8 bases. V was pared by 4 bases and J by 2 bases, with 6 bases of the junction left unmatched. CDR3 length: 15 residues. Germline V gives CDR1 SGHTA, CDR2 FQGNSA. The CDR3 DNA follows: TGTGCCAGCAGCTCCCGGACAGGGACTAACACTGAAGCTTTCTTT. Protein product: CASSSRTGTNTEAFF.

This clonotype came up many times. This chain joins TRBV20-1 and TRBJ2-7; TRBD2 aligns across 14 bases. There are 15 residues in the CDR3. Germline V gene sequence: CDR1 DFQATT, CDR2 SNEGSKA (reference sequence). The V segment lost 6 bases and the J segment 6 bases; nucleotides outside the gene matches: 10. CDR3 protein: CSAITGTSGRSEQYF. CDR3 coding DNA: TGCAGTGCAATTACCGGGACTAGCGGGAGAAGCGAGCAGTACTTC.